The rows below give T cell receptor beta chains drawn from one sample of a study of early T cells in non-severe SARS-CoV-2 infection. TCRdb ran MiXCR on the 5' RACE reads and lists one entry per CDR3 protein. The sample includes tens of thousands of distinct CDR3 sequences, around 6.1% of them seen just once. The sample comprised whole blood. The receptors derive from an adult who was a healthcare worker with PCR-confirmed SARS-CoV-2 infection or an uninfected control (not recorded which). CDR3s include the opening cysteine and the closing phenylalanine or tryptophan. Fields, in order: V gene, clone size, J gene, D gene, CDR3 protein, CDR3 DNA. A D gene is named only where the DNA matches it firmly. Rows may omit the clone size; those that give it use once, few, many or a size class.

TRBV25-1,few,TRBJ2-1,NA,CASSVDDAGSLFF,TGTGCCAGCAGTGTGGACGATGCTGGGAGTCTGTTCTTC
TRBV20-1,many,TRBJ2-7,NA,CSASLSGEVHEQYF,TGCAGTGCTAGTTTGTCGGGGGAAGTGCACGAGCAGTACTTC
TRBV28,many,TRBJ2-5,NA,CASSLSGTQRGKTQYF,TGTGCCAGCAGTTTATCTGGGACCCAACGGGGGAAGACCCAGTACTTC
TRBV20-1,many,TRBJ1-6,TRBD1,CSASVGTEPNSPLHF,TGCAGTGCTTCCGTTGGGACAGAACCAAATTCACCCCTCCACTTT
TRBV19,many,TRBJ1-6,NA,CASLGRGNSPLHF,TGTGCCAGCCTCGGGCGGGGGAATTCACCCCTCCACTTT
TRBV5-4,NA,TRBJ2-5,NA,CASSRTLAGETQYF,TGTGCCAGCAGCAGGACGCTAGCAGGAGAGACCCAGTACTTC
TRBV28,NA,TRBJ1-2,TRBD1,CASSSLDRVGYTF,TGTGCCAGCAGTTCCTTGGACAGGGTGGGCTACACCTTC
TRBV5-5,few,TRBJ2-7,NA,CASTPGVARHEQYF,TGTGCCAGCACCCCGGGCGTGGCGCGACACGAGCAGTACTTC
TRBV2,many,TRBJ2-5,NA,CASRRIQETQYF,TGTGCCAGCAGAAGGATCCAAGAGACCCAGTACTTC
TRBV24-1,many,TRBJ2-5,NA,CATSGRGSSDQETQYF,TGTGCCACCAGTGGACGGGGGAGTAGTGACCAAGAGACCCAGTACTTC
TRBV6-5,NA,TRBJ1-6,NA,CASSYGGTSPLHF,TGTGCCAGCAGTTACGGCGGGACTTCACCCCTCCACTTT